This record concerns one T cell receptor (beta chain) sequence. The antigen remains undetermined. The PCR had 60 Vbeta and 13 Jbeta primers. The data were produced by immunoSEQ multiplex PCR, yet TCRdb's version contains in-frame clones alone and is incomplete. The sample carries around 200,000 clones, 55% to 75% recorded once. This CDR3 spans 15 amino acids. Deletions cut 4 bases from V and 0 bases from J, with 11 bases between. The germline V gene encodes CDR1 MNHNY and CDR2 SVGAGI (reference sequence). The data belong to a study of cytomegalovirus exposure and HLA in healthy donors. Study in general: Of several hundred genotyped donors, 81% clustered with self-reported Caucasian donors. The study, taken as a whole, reports: TCR beta chains numbering roughly 150 were designated cytomegalovirus-associated.

The V gene is TRBV6-6, the J gene TRBJ2-3, with D perhaps TRBD1 (6 bases). Material: PBMCs. The clonotype originates from a man aged 35 to 55 in good health and CMV-seropositive. CDR3 residues: CASSSSGASTDTQYF. CDR3 coding DNA: TGTGCCAGCAGTTCTTCAGGGGCGAGCACAGATACGCAGTATTTT.